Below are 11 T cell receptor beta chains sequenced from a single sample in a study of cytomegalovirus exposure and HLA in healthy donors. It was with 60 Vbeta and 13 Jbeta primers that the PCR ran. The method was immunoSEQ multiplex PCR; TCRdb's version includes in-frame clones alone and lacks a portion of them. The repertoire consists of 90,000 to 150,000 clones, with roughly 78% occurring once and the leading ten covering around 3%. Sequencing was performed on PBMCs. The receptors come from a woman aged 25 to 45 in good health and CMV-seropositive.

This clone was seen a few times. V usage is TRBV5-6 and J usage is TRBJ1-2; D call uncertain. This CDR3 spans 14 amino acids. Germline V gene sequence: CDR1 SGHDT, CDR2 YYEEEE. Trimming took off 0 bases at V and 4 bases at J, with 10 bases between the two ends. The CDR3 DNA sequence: TGTGCCAGCAGCTTGGCCGTCAGCGGCTATGGCTACACCTTC. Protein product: CASSLAVSGYGYTF.

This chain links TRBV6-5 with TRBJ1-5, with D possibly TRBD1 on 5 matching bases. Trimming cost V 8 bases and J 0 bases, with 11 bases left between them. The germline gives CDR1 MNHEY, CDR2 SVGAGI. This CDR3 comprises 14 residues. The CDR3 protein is CASGRAYSNQPQHF. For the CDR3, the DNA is TGTGCCAGCGGCAGGGCCTATAGCAATCAGCCCCAGCATTTT.

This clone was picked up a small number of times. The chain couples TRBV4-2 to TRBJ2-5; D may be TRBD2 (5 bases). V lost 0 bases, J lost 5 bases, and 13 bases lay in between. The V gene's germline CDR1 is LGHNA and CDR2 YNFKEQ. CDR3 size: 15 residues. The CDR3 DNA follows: TGTGCCAGCAGCCAAGATCCGCTAGCCCCCGAGACCCAGTACTTC. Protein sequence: CASSQDPLAPETQYF.

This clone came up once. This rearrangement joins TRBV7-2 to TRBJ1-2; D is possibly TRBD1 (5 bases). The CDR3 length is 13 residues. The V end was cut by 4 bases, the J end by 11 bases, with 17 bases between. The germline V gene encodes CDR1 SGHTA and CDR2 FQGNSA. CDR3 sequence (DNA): TGTGCCAGCAGCTCCAATCCAGGGTGGGTGTACACCTTC. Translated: CASSSNPGWVYTF.

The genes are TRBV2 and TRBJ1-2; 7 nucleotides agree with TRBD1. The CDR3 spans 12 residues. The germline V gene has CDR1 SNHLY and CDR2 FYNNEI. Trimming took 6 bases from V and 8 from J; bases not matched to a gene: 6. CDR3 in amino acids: CASRRQGGGYTF. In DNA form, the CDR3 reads TGTGCCAGCAGGCGACAGGGAGGCGGCTACACCTTC.

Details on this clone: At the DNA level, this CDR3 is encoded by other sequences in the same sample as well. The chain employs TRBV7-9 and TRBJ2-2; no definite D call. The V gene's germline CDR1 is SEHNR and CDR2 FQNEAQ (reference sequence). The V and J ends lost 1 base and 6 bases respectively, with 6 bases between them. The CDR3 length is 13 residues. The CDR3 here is CASSLGLAGELFF. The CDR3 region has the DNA TGTGCCAGCAGCTTAGGTTTAGCCGGGGAGCTGTTTTTT.

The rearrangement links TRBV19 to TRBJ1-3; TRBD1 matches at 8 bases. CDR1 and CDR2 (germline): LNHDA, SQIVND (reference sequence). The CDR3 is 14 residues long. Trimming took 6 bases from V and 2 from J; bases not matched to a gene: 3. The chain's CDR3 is CASSWTGTGNTIYF. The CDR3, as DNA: TGTGCCAGTAGCTGGACAGGGACTGGAAACACCATATATTTT. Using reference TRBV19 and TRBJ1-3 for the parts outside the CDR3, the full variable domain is DGGITQSPKYLFRKEGQNVTLSCEQNLNHDAMYWYRQDPGQGLRLIYYSQIVNDFQKGDIAEGYSVSREKKESFPLTVTSAQKNPTAFYLCASSWTGTGNTIYFGEGSWLTVV.

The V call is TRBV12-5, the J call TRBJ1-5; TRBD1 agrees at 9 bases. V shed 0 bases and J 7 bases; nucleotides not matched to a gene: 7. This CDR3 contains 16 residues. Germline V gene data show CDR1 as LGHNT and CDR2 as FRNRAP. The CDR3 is CASGLVIQGQGQPQHF. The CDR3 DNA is TGTGCTAGTGGTTTGGTAATTCAGGGACAGGGCCAGCCCCAGCATTTT.

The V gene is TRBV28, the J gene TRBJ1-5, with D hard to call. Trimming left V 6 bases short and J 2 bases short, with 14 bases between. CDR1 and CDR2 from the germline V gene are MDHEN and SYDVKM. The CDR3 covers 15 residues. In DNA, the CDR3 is TGTGCCAGCAGGTTCGCGGGGATTGGCAATCAGCCCCAGCATTTT. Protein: CASRFAGIGNQPQHF. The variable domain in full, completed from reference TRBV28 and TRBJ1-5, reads DVKVTQSSRYLVKRTGEKVFLECVQDMDHENMFWYRQDPGLGLRLIYFSYDVKMKEKGDIPEGYSVSREKKERFSLILESASTNQTSMYLCASRFAGIGNQPQHFGDGTRLSIL.

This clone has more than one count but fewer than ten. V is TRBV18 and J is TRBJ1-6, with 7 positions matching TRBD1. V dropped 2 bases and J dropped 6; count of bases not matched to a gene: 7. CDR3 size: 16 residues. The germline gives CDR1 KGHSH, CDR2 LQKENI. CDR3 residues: CASSPSQGRLNSPLHF. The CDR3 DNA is TGTGCCAGCTCACCATCACAGGGGAGGCTTAATTCACCCCTCCACTTT. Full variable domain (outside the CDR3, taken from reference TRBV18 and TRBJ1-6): NAGVMQNPRHLVRRRGQEARLRCSPMKGHSHVYWYRQLPEEGLKFMVYLQKENIIDESGMPKERFSAEFPKEGPSILRIQQVVRGDSAAYFCASSPSQGRLNSPLHFGNGTRLTVT.

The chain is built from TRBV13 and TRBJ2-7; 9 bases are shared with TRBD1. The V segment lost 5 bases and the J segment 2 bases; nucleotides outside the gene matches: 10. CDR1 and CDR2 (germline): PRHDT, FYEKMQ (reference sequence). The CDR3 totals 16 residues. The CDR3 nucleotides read TGTGCCAGCAGCAAAACCGGGACAGGGAGAACCTACGAGCAGTACTTC. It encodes CASSKTGTGRTYEQYF. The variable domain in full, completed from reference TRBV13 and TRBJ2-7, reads AAGVIQSPRHLIKEKRETATLKCYPIPRHDTVYWYQQGPGQDPQFLISFYEKMQSDKGSIPDRFSAQQFSDYHSELNMSSLELGDSALYFCASSKTGTGRTYEQYFGPGTRLTVT.